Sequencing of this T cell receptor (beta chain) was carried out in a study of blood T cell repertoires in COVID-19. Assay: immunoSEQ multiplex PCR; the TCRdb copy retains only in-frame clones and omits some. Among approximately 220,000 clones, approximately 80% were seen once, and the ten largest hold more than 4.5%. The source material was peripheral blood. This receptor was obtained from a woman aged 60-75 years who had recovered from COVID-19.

The DNA for the CDR3 is TGTGCCTGGAGTTCAGCGGGGACAGGGTTTTACTATGGCTACACCTTC. Its protein is CAWSSAGTGFYYGYTF. The V gene is TRBV30, the J gene TRBJ1-2, with 9 bases matching TRBD1. Trimming cost V 2 bases and J 3 bases; bases outside gene matches: 10. Germline CDR1 GTSNPN, CDR2 SVGIG (reference sequence). The CDR3 consists of 16 residues.